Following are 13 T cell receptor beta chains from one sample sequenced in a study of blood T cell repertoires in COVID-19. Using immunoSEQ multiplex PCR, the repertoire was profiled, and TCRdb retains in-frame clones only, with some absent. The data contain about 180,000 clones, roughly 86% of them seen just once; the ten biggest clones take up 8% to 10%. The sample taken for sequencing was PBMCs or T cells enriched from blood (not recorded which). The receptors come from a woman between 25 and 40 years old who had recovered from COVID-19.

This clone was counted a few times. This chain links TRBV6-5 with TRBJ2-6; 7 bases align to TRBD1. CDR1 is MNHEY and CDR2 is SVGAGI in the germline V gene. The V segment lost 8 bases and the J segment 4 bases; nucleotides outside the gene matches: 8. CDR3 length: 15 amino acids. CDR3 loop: CASRDEGAGANVLTF. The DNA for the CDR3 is TGTGCCAGCCGGGACGAGGGGGCCGGGGCCAACGTCCTGACTTTC.

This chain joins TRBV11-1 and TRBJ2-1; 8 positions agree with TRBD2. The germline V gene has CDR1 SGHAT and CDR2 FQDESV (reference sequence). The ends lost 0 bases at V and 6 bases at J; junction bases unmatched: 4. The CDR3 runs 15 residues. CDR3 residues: CASSLALGGVNEQFF. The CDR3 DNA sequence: TGTGCCAGCAGCTTAGCGCTCGGGGGGGTCAATGAGCAGTTCTTC.

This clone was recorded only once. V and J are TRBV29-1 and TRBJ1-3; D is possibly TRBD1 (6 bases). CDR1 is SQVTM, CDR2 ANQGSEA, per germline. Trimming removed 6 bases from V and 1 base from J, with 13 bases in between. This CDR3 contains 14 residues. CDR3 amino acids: CSVWTAPSGNTIYF. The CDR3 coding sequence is TGCAGCGTCTGGACAGCCCCTTCTGGAAACACCATATATTTT.

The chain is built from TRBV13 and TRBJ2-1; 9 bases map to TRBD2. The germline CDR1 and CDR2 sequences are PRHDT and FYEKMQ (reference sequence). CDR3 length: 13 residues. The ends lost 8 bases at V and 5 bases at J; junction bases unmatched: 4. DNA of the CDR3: TGTGCCAGCTCGACTAGCGGACACAATGAGCAGTTCTTC. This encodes CASSTSGHNEQFF.

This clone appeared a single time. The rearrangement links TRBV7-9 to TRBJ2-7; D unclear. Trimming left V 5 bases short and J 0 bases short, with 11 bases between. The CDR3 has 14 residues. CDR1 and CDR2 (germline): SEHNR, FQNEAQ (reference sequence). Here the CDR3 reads CASSRGTPSYEQYF. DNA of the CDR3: TGTGCCAGCAGCAGAGGAACGCCCTCCTACGAGCAGTACTTC.

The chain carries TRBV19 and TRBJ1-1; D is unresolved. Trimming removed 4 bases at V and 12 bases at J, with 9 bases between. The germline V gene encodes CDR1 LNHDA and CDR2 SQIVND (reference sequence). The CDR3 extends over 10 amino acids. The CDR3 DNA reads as TGTGCCAGTAGTAGTGGTAGCCCTTTCTTT. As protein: CASSSGSPFF.

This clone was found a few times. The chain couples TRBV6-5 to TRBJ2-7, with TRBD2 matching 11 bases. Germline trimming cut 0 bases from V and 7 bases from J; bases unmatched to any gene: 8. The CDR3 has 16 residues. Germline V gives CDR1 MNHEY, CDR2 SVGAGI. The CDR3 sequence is CASSYSPLAGGGEQYF. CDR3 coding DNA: TGTGCCAGCAGTTACTCTCCCCTAGCGGGGGGTGGGGAGCAGTACTTC.

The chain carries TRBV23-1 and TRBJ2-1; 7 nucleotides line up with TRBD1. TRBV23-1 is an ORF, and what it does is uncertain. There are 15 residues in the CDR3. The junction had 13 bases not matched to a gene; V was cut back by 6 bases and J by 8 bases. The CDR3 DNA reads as TGCGCCAGCAGGCCTTACAGGGGTGTGGTGTATGAGCAGTTCTTC. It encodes CASRPYRGVVYEQFF.

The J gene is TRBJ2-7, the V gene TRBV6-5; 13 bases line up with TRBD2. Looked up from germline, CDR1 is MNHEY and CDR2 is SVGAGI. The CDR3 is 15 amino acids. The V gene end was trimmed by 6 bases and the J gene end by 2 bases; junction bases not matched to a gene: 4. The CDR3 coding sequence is TGTGCCAGCAGCCTAGGACTAGCGGGGGCCTACGAGCAGTACTTC. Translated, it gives CASSLGLAGAYEQYF.

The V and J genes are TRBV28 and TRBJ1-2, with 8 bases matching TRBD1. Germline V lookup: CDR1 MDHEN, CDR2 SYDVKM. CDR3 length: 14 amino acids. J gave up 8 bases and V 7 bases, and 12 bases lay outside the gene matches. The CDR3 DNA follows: TGTGCCAGCAAAGCGGACAGGGTAACATCAGGCTACACCTTC. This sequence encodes CASKADRVTSGYTF.

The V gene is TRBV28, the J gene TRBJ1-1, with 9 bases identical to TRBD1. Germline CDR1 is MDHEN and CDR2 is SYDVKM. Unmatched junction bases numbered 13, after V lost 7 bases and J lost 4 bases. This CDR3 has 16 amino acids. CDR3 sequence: CASTTYRGPIGTEAFF. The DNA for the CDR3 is TGTGCCAGCACGACATACAGGGGGCCCATCGGCACTGAAGCTTTCTTT.

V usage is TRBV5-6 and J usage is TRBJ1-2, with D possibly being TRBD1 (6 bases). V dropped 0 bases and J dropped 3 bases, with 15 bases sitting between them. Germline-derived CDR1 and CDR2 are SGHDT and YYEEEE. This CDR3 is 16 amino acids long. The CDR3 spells CASSLGAGQGYYGYTF. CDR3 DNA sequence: TGTGCCAGCAGCTTGGGAGCAGGTCAGGGGTACTATGGCTACACCTTC.

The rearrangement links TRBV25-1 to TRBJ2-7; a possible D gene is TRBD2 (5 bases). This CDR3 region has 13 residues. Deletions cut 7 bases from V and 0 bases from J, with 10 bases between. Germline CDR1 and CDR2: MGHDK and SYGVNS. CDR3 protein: CASTGRSSYEQYF. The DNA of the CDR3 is TGTGCCAGCACGGGAAGGAGCTCCTACGAGCAGTACTTC.